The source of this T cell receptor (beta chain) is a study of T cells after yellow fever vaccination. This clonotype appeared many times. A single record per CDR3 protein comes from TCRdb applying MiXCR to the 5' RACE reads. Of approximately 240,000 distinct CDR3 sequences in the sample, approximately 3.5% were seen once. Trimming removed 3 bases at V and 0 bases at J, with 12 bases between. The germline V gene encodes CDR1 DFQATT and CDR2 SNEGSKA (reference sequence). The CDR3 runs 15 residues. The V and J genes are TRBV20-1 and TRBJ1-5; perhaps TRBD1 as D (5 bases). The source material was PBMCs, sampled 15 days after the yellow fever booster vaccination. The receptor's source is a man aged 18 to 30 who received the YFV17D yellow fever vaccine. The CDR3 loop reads CSASRGGRSNQPQHF. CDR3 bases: TGCAGTGCTAGTAGGGGCGGCCGTAGCAATCAGCCCCAGCATTTT.